These T cell receptor beta chains were read from a single sample in a study of blood T cell repertoires in COVID-19. Measured with immunoSEQ multiplex PCR; TCRdb has only the in-frame clones, and not every one. The sample includes approximately 240,000 clones, around 80% of them seen just once. The sequenced sample was peripheral blood. These receptors were taken from a woman in her thirties or forties with active or convalescent COVID-19. The CDR3 runs from the conserved cysteine through the conserved F or W. D genes are given only for firm matches. Clone size, where shown, is once, few, many, or a class for clones that have expanded.

D gene,J gene,V gene,clone size,CDR3 DNA,CDR3 protein
TRBD1,TRBJ1-6,TRBV30,few,TGTGCCTGGATCCATACAGGGGCTTCACCCCTCCACTTT,CAWIHTGASPLHF
.,TRBJ2-2,TRBV6-4,.,TGTGCCAGCAGTGAACAGGGTGCCGGGGAGCTGTTTTTT,CASSEQGAGELFF
.,TRBJ1-3,TRBV19,.,TGTGCCAGTAGTATACTGAGGAGCTCTGGAAACACCATATATTTT,CASSILRSSGNTIYF
TRBD2,TRBJ2-1,TRBV10-3,.,TGTGCCATCAGTGCAGCGGGGGGTGATGAGCAGTTCTTC,CAISAAGGDEQFF
TRBD1,TRBJ2-1,TRBV25-1,.,TGTGCCCTGGACAGGGAAGGTGAGCAGTTCTTC,CALDREGEQFF
.,TRBJ2-1,TRBV9,once,TGTGCCAGCAGCTTCACCCGGGAATCCTACAATGAGCAGTTCTTC,CASSFTRESYNEQFF
TRBD1,TRBJ1-1,TRBV7-2,.,TGTGCCAGCAGCGCTTACCAGGGGGCGGTCACTGAAGCTTTCTTT,CASSAYQGAVTEAFF
.,TRBJ1-5,TRBV28,.,TGTGCCAGCAGTTTTGGTCAGGGTCAATCTCAGCCCCAGCATTTT,CASSFGQGQSQPQHF
TRBD1,TRBJ1-6,TRBV27,.,TGTGCCAGCAGTTTAAAGGGACAGACCTATAATTCACCCCTCCACTTT,CASSLKGQTYNSPLHF
.,TRBJ2-2,TRBV6-4,.,TGTGCCAGCAGGGAACACATACAGACCGGGGAGCTGTTTTTT,CASREHIQTGELFF
TRBD2,TRBJ2-3,TRBV3-1/TRBV3-2,once,TGTGCCAGCACCGATACCTTAGCGGGGCCCTCTGCGCAGTATTTT,CASTDTLAGPSAQYF
TRBD1,TRBJ2-5,TRBV7-7,once,TGTGCTAGCAGCCGCGACAGGGGCCACGAGACCCAGTACTTC,CASSRDRGHETQYF
.,TRBJ2-1,TRBV11-3,.,TGTGCCAGCAGCCTCGAGGTGGGGGCGGGGCAGTTCTTC,CASSLEVGAGQFF
.,TRBJ2-7,TRBV10-1,.,TGCGCCAGCAGTCCAGGGTCCTACGAGCAGTACTTC,CASSPGSYEQYF
TRBD1,TRBJ1-1,TRBV9,once,TGTGCCAGCAGCCCGGGACAGGGAAACACTGAAGCTTTCTTT,CASSPGQGNTEAFF
TRBD1,TRBJ1-5,TRBV6-2/TRBV6-3,few,TGTGCCAGCAGCTCTACAGGGGGCTCTCTCCCTCAGCCCCAGCATTTT,CASSSTGGSLPQPQHF
.,TRBJ1-2,TRBV10-3,.,TGTGCCATCAGTGTTACAGATTATGGCTACACCTTC,CAISVTDYGYTF
TRBD2,TRBJ2-1,TRBV18,.,TGTGCCAGCTCACCATCCGGGACTAGCGGTTACAATGAGCAGTTCTTC,CASSPSGTSGYNEQFF
TRBD1,TRBJ1-6,TRBV19,.,TGTGCCAGTACCCCCGGCGGACAGGGGGTTGATTCACCCCTCCACTTT,CASTPGGQGVDSPLHF
.,TRBJ2-5,TRBV25-1,.,TGTGCCAGCAGACACCCTCCTGAAGAGACCCAGTACTTC,CASRHPPEETQYF
.,TRBJ1-4,TRBV6-5,.,TGTGCCAGCAGTTACTCGGGTGAGGGTGAAAAACTGTTTTTT,CASSYSGEGEKLFF
.,TRBJ1-1,TRBV19,.,TGTGCCAGCACTACGACATGGGCAGGGCGAACTGAAGCTTTCTTT,CASTTTWAGRTEAFF
TRBD1,TRBJ2-5,TRBV5-1,.,TGCGCCAGCAGCGCCAAGACAGGGTCACAAGAGACCCAGTACTTC,CASSAKTGSQETQYF
.,TRBJ1-3,TRBV5-1,few,TGCGCCAGCAGTCCAACCGGGTCCGCAACCCGAAACACCATATATTTT,CASSPTGSATRNTIYF
TRBD1,TRBJ1-2,TRBV5-1,.,TGCGCCAGCAGCTCACAGGGGCCCCAAACCTATGGCTACACCTTC,CASSSQGPQTYGYTF
TRBD1,TRBJ2-2,TRBV5-6,.,TGTGCCAGCAGCGCCCGGGACAGGGCCCCCGGGGAGCTGTTTTTT,CASSARDRAPGELFF
.,TRBJ2-5,TRBV7-9,.,TGTGCCAGCAGCTTGCCCGACAGCCCTCAGTACTTC,CASSLPDSPQYF
TRBD1,TRBJ1-6,TRBV10-2,.,TGCGCCAGCACCGCACAGGGGGTTTCACCCCTCCACTTT,CASTAQGVSPLHF
.,TRBJ2-6,TRBV18,.,TGTGCCAGCTCACCACCGCAGGGGAGCTCTGGGGCCAACGTCCTGACTTTC,CASSPPQGSSGANVLTF
.,TRBJ2-3,TRBV7-3,.,TGTGCCAGCAGCTTATCAGGGGGGCTTACAGATACGCAGTATTTT,CASSLSGGLTDTQYF
TRBD1,TRBJ1-4,TRBV9,.,TGTGCCAGCAGCGGAGGGACAGGGAATGAAAAACTGTTTTTT,CASSGGTGNEKLFF
TRBD1,TRBJ1-5,TRBV27,.,TGTGCCAGCAGACCGCGACAGGGGGCAGATCAGCCCCAGCATTTT,CASRPRQGADQPQHF
.,TRBJ1-6,TRBV27,.,TGTGCCAGCGGCATCCGGGGGGCCTATAATTCACCCCTCCACTTT,CASGIRGAYNSPLHF
TRBD1,TRBJ1-6,TRBV3-1/TRBV3-2,.,TGTGCCAGCAGCACCGGGACAGGGCAGGTGAATTCACCCCTCCACTTT,CASSTGTGQVNSPLHF
.,TRBJ1-1,TRBV21-1,.,TGTGCCAGCAGCAAAGCCCGGGACAGGGTCTACACTGAAGCTTTCTTT,CASSKARDRVYTEAFF
.,TRBJ1-5,TRBV19,.,TGTGCCAGTAGTACGCTCGGGGAGAGCAATCAGCCCCAGCATTTT,CASSTLGESNQPQHF
.,TRBJ1-1,TRBV30,.,TGTGCCTGCCTCGGGGGGAACACTGAAGCTTTCTTT,CACLGGNTEAFF
.,TRBJ1-3,TRBV3-1/TRBV3-2,.,TGTGCCAGCAGCCATCCCCGAGACGGGGTAGGAAACACCATATATTTT,CASSHPRDGVGNTIYF
.,TRBJ2-2,TRBV12-3/TRBV12-4,.,TGTGCCAGCAGTCAACAGGGCCCCGGGGAGCTGTTTTTT,CASSQQGPGELFF
TRBD1,TRBJ1-6,TRBV25-1,few,TGTGCCAGCAGTGAATCTGGACAGGGGTATTCACCCCTCCACTTT,CASSESGQGYSPLHF
TRBD2,TRBJ2-1,TRBV2,once,TGTGCCAGCAGTGGGACCCGGACTAGCGGTGGAACCTACAATGAGCAGTTCTTC,CASSGTRTSGGTYNEQFF
.,TRBJ2-3,TRBV7-3,.,TGTGCCAGCAGCTTAACGTCGGCGGGCCGGCCAGATACGCAGTATTTT,CASSLTSAGRPDTQYF
TRBD1,TRBJ2-7,TRBV4-1,.,TGCGCCAGCAGCCCTATCCCACGGGACAGGGGTCGCGAGCAGTACTTC,CASSPIPRDRGREQYF
.,TRBJ1-2,TRBV7-2,few,TGTGCCAGCAGCCCCGGACAGACTACTAGGTATGGCTACACCTTC,CASSPGQTTRYGYTF
.,TRBJ1-2,TRBV14,.,TGTGCCAGCAGCCTGGGGGGGCACTACACCTTC,CASSLGGHYTF
.,TRBJ1-4,TRBV18,.,TGTGCCAGCTCCCTCCTTCCAGATACTAATGAAAAACTGTTTTTT,CASSLLPDTNEKLFF
TRBD1,TRBJ1-1,TRBV19,.,TGTGCCAGTTATGTTTACAAGCCGGGACAGGGCTCTGAAGCTTTCTTT,CASYVYKPGQGSEAFF
.,TRBJ1-1,TRBV6-4,.,TGTGCCGGGACTACAGATCTGACCACTGAAGCTTTCTTT,CAGTTDLTTEAFF
.,TRBJ2-5,TRBV3-1/TRBV3-2,.,TGTGCCAGTGCTGCGGGATCACAAGAGACCCAGTACTTC,CASAAGSQETQYF
TRBD2,TRBJ2-1,TRBV10-3,.,TGTGCCTCCAGTGGGACTAGCGGGCGCAATGAGCAGTTCTTC,CASSGTSGRNEQFF